This T cell receptor (beta chain) is from a study of T cells in pancreatic ductal adenocarcinoma. On this clone itself: Its antigen is unidentified.

General observations from the study: Mean clonality was approximately 0.11 in tumors and 0.06 to 0.085 in blood, not significantly different. Tumor samples had fewer productive templates and about 8-fold fewer unique clonotypes than blood. Tumors hold more CD45RO+ effector T cells, which may bias toward lower diversity. This surgical cohort overrepresents the minority presenting with early-stage disease.

Surgery without prior neoadjuvant therapy was the treatment of the selected pancreatic ductal adenocarcinoma patients. Germline CDR1 is SGHTA and CDR2 is FQGTGA. Trimming removed 7 bases from V and 6 bases from J; junction bases left unmatched: 7. The CDR3 has 14 amino acids. Here immunoSEQ multiplex PCR was the method, and the copy in TCRdb shows in-frame clones only, minus some. The data show roughly 8,700 clones, around 92% seen once. The chain couples TRBV7-3 to TRBJ2-2; 8 bases align to TRBD1. This TCR was recovered from a human donor with pancreatic ductal adenocarcinoma. Material for sequencing was PBMCs. This CDR3 is CASKMDRAAGELFF. For the CDR3, the DNA is TGTGCCAGCAAGATGGACAGGGCGGCCGGGGAGCTGTTTTTT.